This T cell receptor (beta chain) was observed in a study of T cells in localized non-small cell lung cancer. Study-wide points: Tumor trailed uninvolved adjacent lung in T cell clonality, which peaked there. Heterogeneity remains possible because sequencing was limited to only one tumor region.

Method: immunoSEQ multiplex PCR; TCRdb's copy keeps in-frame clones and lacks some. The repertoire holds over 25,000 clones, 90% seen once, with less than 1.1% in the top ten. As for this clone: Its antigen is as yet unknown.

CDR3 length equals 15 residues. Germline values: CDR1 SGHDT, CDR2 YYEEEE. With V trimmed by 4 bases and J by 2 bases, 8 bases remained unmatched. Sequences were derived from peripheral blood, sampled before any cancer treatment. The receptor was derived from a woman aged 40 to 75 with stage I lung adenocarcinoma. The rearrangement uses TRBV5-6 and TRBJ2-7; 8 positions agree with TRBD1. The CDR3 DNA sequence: TGTGCCAGCAGCCCCGGACAGGGTGTCCCCTACGAGCAGTACTTC. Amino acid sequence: CASSPGQGVPYEQYF.